These 10 T cell receptor beta chains came from one sample sequenced in a study of technical replicates of blood from four donors. Clones were read by immunoSEQ multiplex PCR, and TCRdb kept only the in-frame ones, dropping some. This sample has 14,000 or so clones, with 85% found just once. Sequencing was carried out using PBMCs. The receptors shown here come from a human donor in good health.

The V gene is TRBV7-9, the J gene TRBJ2-1; D not certain. The CDR3 runs 14 residues. From germline, CDR1 is SEHNR and CDR2 FQNEAQ (reference sequence). The V gene lost 5 bases and the J gene lost 8 bases, with 16 bases spanning the gap. CDR3 sequence: CASSRGSASDEQFF. The CDR3 bases are TGTGCCAGCAGCCGAGGCAGCGCCTCCGATGAGCAGTTCTTC.

This chain uses TRBV7-9 with TRBJ2-7, with D possibly matching TRBD2 (7 bases). Germline V gene data show CDR1 as SEHNR and CDR2 as FQNEAQ (reference sequence). The CDR3 consists of 15 residues. V lost 0 bases to trimming and J lost 3 bases, with 12 bases between them. CDR3 sequence: CASSLAGGASYEQYF. DNA of the CDR3: TGTGCCAGCAGCTTAGCGGGGGGGGCGAGCTACGAGCAGTACTTC.

This clone came up a few times. This chain links TRBV6-1 with TRBJ1-2, with a tentative D call TRBD1 (6 bases). CDR3 length: 12 amino acids. Per germline, CDR1 MNHNS and CDR2 SASEGT. V lost 3 bases, J lost 4 bases, and 6 bases lay in between. The CDR3 reads CASSDRGYGYTF. The CDR3, as DNA: TGTGCCAGCAGTGACAGGGGCTATGGCTACACCTTC.

V and J are TRBV12-2 and TRBJ1-2. TRBV12-2 is given as a pseudogene. This CDR3 is 14 amino acids long. The CDR3 sequence: CASRPSEINYGYTF. DNA of the CDR3: TGTGCAAGTCGCCCCTCGGAGATTAACTATGGCTACACCTTC.

The chain couples TRBV6-5 to TRBJ2-2, with TRBD2 as a possible D gene (6 bases). This CDR3 has 15 amino acids. Per the germline V gene, CDR1 is MNHEY and CDR2 is SVGAGI. The V end lost 6 bases, the J end lost 6 bases, and 17 bases lay between the germline ends. CDR3 in amino acids: CASSAGRLVAGELFF. The CDR3 DNA follows: TGTGCCAGCAGCGCGGGACGGTTGGTAGCCGGGGAGCTGTTTTTT.

The J gene is TRBJ2-7, the V gene TRBV4-2; D may be TRBD2 (6 bases). Germline CDR1 and CDR2: LGHNA and YNFKEQ. V shed 0 bases and J shed 2 bases, with 8 bases lying between them. The CDR3 consists of 14 residues. The CDR3 coding sequence is TGTGCCAGCAGCCAAGATACTAGCCCCTACGAGCAGTACTTC. This codes for CASSQDTSPYEQYF.

The chain has TRBV28 and TRBJ2-3, with 10 positions matching TRBD2. CDR1 and CDR2 from the germline V gene are MDHEN and SYDVKM. The ends lost 5 bases at V and 4 bases at J; junction bases unmatched: 6. This CDR3 region has 15 residues. The CDR3 spells CASSPLAGGADTQYF. Written as DNA, the CDR3 is TGTGCCAGCAGTCCTTTAGCGGGAGGCGCAGATACGCAGTATTTT. Drawing the rest from reference TRBV28 and TRBJ2-3, the complete variable domain is DVKVTQSSRYLVKRTGEKVFLECVQDMDHENMFWYRQDPGLGLRLIYFSYDVKMKEKGDIPEGYSVSREKKERFSLILESASTNQTSMYLCASSPLAGGADTQYFGPGTRLTVL.

The chain recombines TRBV6-5 with TRBJ2-3, with D perhaps matching TRBD1 (5 bases). The length of the CDR3 is 14 residues. Trimming cost V 2 bases and J 2 bases, with 8 bases left between them. CDR1 is MNHEY, CDR2 SVGAGI, per germline. CDR3 sequence: CASSYQGFTDTQYF. The CDR3 DNA reads TGTGCCAGCAGTTACCAGGGATTCACAGATACGCAGTATTTT.

The rearrangement uses TRBV2 and TRBJ2-7; TRBD1 agrees at 8 bases. CDR3 length equals 17 residues. V dropped 2 bases and J dropped 3; count of bases not matched to a gene: 12. Germline CDR1 reads SNHLY; CDR2 reads FYNNEI. CDR3 in amino acids: CASSEWTGWAWGYEQYF. CDR3 nucleotides: TGTGCCAGCAGTGAATGGACAGGGTGGGCATGGGGCTACGAGCAGTACTTC.

The chain couples TRBV11-2 to TRBJ1-1, with a tentative D call TRBD1 (5 bases). The V and J ends lost 0 bases and 1 base respectively, with 24 bases between them. Germline CDR1 reads SGHAT; CDR2 reads FQNNGV. The CDR3 contains 20 residues. Here the CDR3 reads CASSLERGVMGGVPNTEAFF. DNA of the CDR3: TGTGCCAGCAGCTTAGAAAGGGGCGTTATGGGGGGGGTACCGAACACTGAAGCTTTCTTT.